One TCR beta chain is described in this entry. Its target is unknown. The data are from a study of T cell clones after liver transplantation. Background on the study: Pre-transplant mixed lymphocyte reactions yielded third-party-reactive TCRbeta sequences as comparators for graft-donor-reactive sequences. Apart from three HCV-positive recipients, transplants were for non-autoimmune, non-viral reasons. Draws occurred before transplant, before withdrawal, and after complete or failed withdrawal. Study conclusions and caveats: Donor-reactive sequences fell more than third party-reactive ones, suggesting partial deletion.

Clones were sequenced by immunoSEQ multiplex PCR, and TCRdb holds only the in-frame ones, with some missing. The data show tens of thousands of clones, around 93% seen once. Germline V gene data show CDR1 as LGHNT and CDR2 as FRNRAP. This CDR3 comprises 12 residues. Deletions cut 0 bases from V and 4 bases from J, with 4 bases between. The chain is built from TRBV12-5 and TRBJ2-7, with D unclear. This specimen consisted of CD4+ T cells from blood, obtained approximately 26 months after liver transplant. The TCR sequence derives from a human patient who received a liver transplant. Some T cells may arise from the graft donor. The CDR3 loop is CASGLVLYEQYF. DNA of the CDR3: TGTGCTAGTGGTTTGGTACTGTACGAGCAGTACTTC.